This section outlines one T cell receptor beta chain sequence together with its context. Its target antigen remains unknown. No clone much larger than this one lies a single base away; base qualities are absent. There are 15 amino acids in the CDR3, from cysteine to phenylalanine inclusive. The DNA shown is the 45-base CDR3, in frame from base 1. The germline V gene yields SNHLY for CDR1 and FYNNEI for CDR2. The V end gives up 10 bases and the J end 6 bases, leaving 9 bases in the junction not matched to a gene. In Seattle, one collaborating source enrolled patients while the infection was active and tracked those patients longitudinally over the course of disease. Whole blood was collected in K2EDTA tubes by collaborating institutions according to the institutions' own protocols. For TCRbeta analysis, collaborators shipped samples as frozen whole blood, isolated PBMCs, or DNA extracted from either of those sample types.

These data come from a study of blood T cell repertoires in COVID-19 (dated by TCRdb to 2018 to 2020). Broadly, across the study: Collaborator samples came from the United States, Italy and Spain and covered acute and convalescent phases of COVID-19. The samples were drawn from two sources: the first 160 participants of the ongoing ImmuneRACE study, and about 1,300 subjects contributed by 6 global collaborators. Where available, HLA class I and class II types were taken from metadata supplied by the sample provider and were not determined by assay-based typing. The repertoires were released in a freely available public database meant as a resource for research on the immune response to SARS-CoV-2. The sample metadata nearly always contained a de-identified subject ID, COVID-19 status, age in years and sex. The dataset comprised deeply sampled blood TCRbeta repertoires from subjects exposed to, actively infected with, or recovered from COVID-19. The material from the prospective study consisted of cDNA or gDNA derived from T cells, B-cell-depleted T cells, or PBMCs. What the authors observed across the whole study: Clinical and demographic metadata were provided uncurated, with the amount varying by source and participant.

TCRbeta CDR3 regions were amplified from genomic DNA by means of the immunoSEQ Assay, a bias-controlled multiplex PCR. Processing in the source paper ran as follows. Within the assay, amplification of reference gene primers was used to estimate how many nucleated cells each sample contained. To quantify the absolute abundance of each unique TCRbeta CDR3 rearrangement, sequence reads were collapsed and filtered. For each sample, productive Simpson clonality was calculated by taking the square root of Simpson's diversity index across productive rearrangements. Here the immuneACCESS table is served through TCRdb, limited to in-frame sequences with V and J called. Missing clones are a known gap in these copies; in checked studies unresolved V genes cover under half, and the rest lacks a known reason. For V, J and clone size, that table is used; D and trimming come from the DNA. The table for this sample lists under 200,000 clones; 80% to 90% of them were counted only once. The ten largest account for roughly 5% of the sample.

This clonotype was sampled from a woman aged 50 to 60 with COVID-19, enrolled during active disease. The chain joins TRBV2 to TRBJ2-2; 12 central nucleotides agree with TRBD2. The sequenced material came from peripheral blood. The DNA is TGTGCCACTCTGCCTAGCGGGGGGGTCTCCGGGGAGCTGTTTTTT. Translated, it gives CATLPSGGVSGELFF.